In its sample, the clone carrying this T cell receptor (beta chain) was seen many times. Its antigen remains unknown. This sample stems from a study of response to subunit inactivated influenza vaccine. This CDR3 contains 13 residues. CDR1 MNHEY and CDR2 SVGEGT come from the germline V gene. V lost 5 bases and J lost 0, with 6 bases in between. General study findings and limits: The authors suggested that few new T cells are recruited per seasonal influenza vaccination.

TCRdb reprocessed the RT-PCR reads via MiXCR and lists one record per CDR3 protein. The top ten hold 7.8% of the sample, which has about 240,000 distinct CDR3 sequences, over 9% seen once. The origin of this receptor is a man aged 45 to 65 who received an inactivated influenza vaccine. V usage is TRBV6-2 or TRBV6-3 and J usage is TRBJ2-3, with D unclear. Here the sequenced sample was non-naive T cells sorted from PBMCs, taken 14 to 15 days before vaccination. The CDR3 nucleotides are TGTGCCAGCAGTCGGTATAGCACAGATACGCAGTATTTT. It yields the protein CASSRYSTDTQYF.